The 11 T cell receptor beta chains in this list originate from one sample, sequenced in a study of blood T cell repertoires in COVID-19. Measured with immunoSEQ multiplex PCR; TCRdb has only the in-frame clones, and not every one. The data show 170,000 or so clones, around 73% seen once. Source material: PBMCs or T cells enriched from blood (not recorded which). The receptors were gathered from a woman in her forties or fifties who had recovered from COVID-19.

The chain has TRBV11-2 and TRBJ2-2, with D perhaps TRBD2 (5 bases). The CDR3 is 14 amino acids. V was clipped by 6 bases and J by 7 bases, with 15 bases between them. Per the germline V gene, CDR1 is SGHAT and CDR2 is FQNNGV. CDR3 sequence (DNA): TGTGCCAGCAGGTCCACGGGGTCGTACGGGGAGCTGTTTTTT. Protein sequence: CASRSTGSYGELFF.

The chain is built from TRBV3-1 (or the pseudogene TRBV3-2) and TRBJ2-1, with TRBD2 matching 10 bases. V gave up 4 bases and J gave up 4 bases; unmatched junction bases: 10. Germline V lookup: CDR1 LGHDT, CDR2 YNNKEL (reference sequence). The CDR3 loop spans 17 amino acids. CDR3 DNA: TGTGCCAGCAGCCTTTTTCCGGGACTAGCGCAATACAATGAGCAGTTCTTC. The encoded protein is CASSLFPGLAQYNEQFF.

The chain carries TRBV28 and TRBJ2-7, with D possibly being TRBD2 (6 bases). Germline V lookup: CDR1 MDHEN, CDR2 SYDVKM. Trimming cost V 2 bases and J 0 bases, with 14 bases left between them. The CDR3 is 16 residues long. The CDR3 DNA reads TGTGCCAGCAGTTTACGAGGAGGGCCAAGCTCCTACGAGCAGTACTTC. Translated, it gives CASSLRGGPSSYEQYF.

The rearrangement links TRBV27 to TRBJ2-1; 8 nucleotides agree with TRBD2. The CDR3 is 13 residues long. Trimming at V came to 7 bases and at J to 7 bases, leaving 6 bases not matched to a gene. Germline CDR1 reads MNHEY; CDR2 reads SMNVEV (reference sequence). CDR3 amino acids: CASTTGGRNEQFF. The CDR3 coding sequence is TGTGCCAGCACCACGGGAGGGAGGAATGAGCAGTTCTTC.

The CDR3 sequence: CASSPSSGRLNNEQFF. The CDR3 DNA reads TGTGCCAGTAGTCCCTCTAGCGGGAGGCTGAACAATGAGCAGTTCTTC. This sequence joins TRBV19 and TRBJ2-1; the match to TRBD2 covers 11 bases. CDR1 and CDR2 (germline): LNHDA, SQIVND (reference sequence). Trimming cost V 5 bases and J 5 bases; bases outside gene matches: 8. The CDR3 has 16 amino acids.

The rearrangement joins TRBV28 to TRBJ2-5; D is unresolved. The germline V and J ends were trimmed by 3 bases and 2 bases, with 7 bases remaining between them. The CDR3 is made up of 13 amino acids. CDR1 is MDHEN and CDR2 is SYDVKM in the germline V gene. CDR3 DNA sequence: TGTGCCAGCAGTTTTCCTTATCAAGAGACCCAGTACTTC. Encoded protein: CASSFPYQETQYF.

V gene TRBV6-5 combines with J gene TRBJ1-1, with TRBD1 as a possible D gene (5 bases). The V gene lost 2 bases and the J gene lost 11 bases, with 15 bases spanning the gap. Germline V lookup: CDR1 MNHEY, CDR2 SVGAGI. This CDR3 spans 13 amino acids. As DNA, the CDR3 is TGTGCCAGCAGTTACGCCGCCGGGGGAAGGGCTTTCTTT. Amino acids: CASSYAAGGRAFF.

The rearrangement uses TRBV7-2 and TRBJ2-7; TRBD1 agrees at 7 bases. V lost 6 bases, J lost 10 bases, and 12 bases stayed unmatched. The CDR3 consists of 13 residues. The germline gives CDR1 SGHTA, CDR2 FQGNSA. The CDR3 protein is CASRFTGTEIQYF. CDR3 nucleotides: TGTGCCAGCAGATTCACCGGGACAGAGATTCAGTACTTC.

The chain employs TRBV14 and TRBJ2-7; 11 nucleotides match TRBD1. CDR1 is SGHDN, CDR2 FVKESK, per germline. This CDR3 has 15 amino acids. The trim removed 3 bases at V and 7 bases at J, leaving 8 bases unmatched. CDR3 DNA: TGTGCCAGCAGCCACCTGGGACAGGGGGGGCAAGAGCAGTACTTC. This translates into CASSHLGQGGQEQYF. The full variable domain, its missing parts supplied by reference TRBV14 and TRBJ2-7, is EAGVTQFPSHSVIEKGQTVTLRCDPISGHDNLYWYRRVMGKEIKFLLHFVKESKQDESGMPNNRFLAERTGGTYSTLKVQPAELEDSGVYFCASSHLGQGGQEQYFGPGTRLTVT.

The gene calls are TRBV7-6 and TRBJ2-5, with TRBD1 matching 10 bases. The CDR3 length is 15 residues. The J segment lost 5 bases and the V segment lost 1 base, leaving 4 bases of the junction unmatched. Germline-derived CDR1 and CDR2 are SGHVS and FNYEAQ. The CDR3 DNA reads TGTGCCAGCAGCTTAGATCCGGGACAGGGGGAGACCCAGTACTTC. Amino acid sequence: CASSLDPGQGETQYF.

This rearrangement joins TRBV15 to TRBJ2-1, with a possible D match to TRBD1 (7 bases). The CDR3 extends over 17 amino acids. Trimming pared 3 bases from V and 1 base from J, leaving 16 bases between. Looked up from germline, CDR1 is LNHNV and CDR2 is YYDKDF (reference sequence). The CDR3 DNA reads as TGTGCCACCAGCAGGGGACTGACAGGGTCGTCCTACAATGAGCAGTTCTTC. Translated: CATSRGLTGSSYNEQFF.